These 15 T cell receptor beta chains were all obtained from the same sample, sequenced in a study of blood T cells in healthy people across ages. A second about 6 to 12 cycle PCR used barcoded and J-beta primers. MiXCR, applied by TCRdb to the 5' RACE reads, yields one record per CDR3 protein. This table has nearly 800,000 distinct CDR3 sequences, approximately 60% appearing once. Sequencing input: blood. Receptor source: a middle-aged man in good health.

This clonotype turned up a few times. This CDR3 reads CASTDRDATYEQYF. As DNA, the CDR3 is TGTGCCAGCACCGACAGGGACGCCACCTACGAGCAGTACTTC. The J gene is TRBJ2-7, the V gene TRBV6-2 or TRBV6-3; TRBD1 agrees at 7 bases. The CDR3 covers 14 residues. Per the germline V gene, CDR1 is MNHEY and CDR2 is SVGEGT. V was clipped by 7 bases and J by 2 bases; unmatched bases: 8.

The chain employs TRBV4-3 and TRBJ2-7; D is unresolved. Trimming removed 4 bases from V and 0 bases from J, with 13 bases in between. The V gene's germline CDR1 is LGHNA and CDR2 YSLEER. The CDR3 totals 15 residues. The chain's CDR3 is CASSPTGSRSYEQYF. The CDR3 DNA sequence: TGCGCCAGCAGCCCAACGGGCAGCCGCTCCTACGAGCAGTACTTC.

V gene TRBV6-5 combines with J gene TRBJ2-3; 13 bases align to TRBD2. Germline assignment: CDR1 MNHEY and CDR2 SVGAGI. Trimming at V came to 0 bases and at J to 7 bases, leaving 4 bases not matched to a gene. CDR3 size: 16 residues. In DNA, the CDR3 is TGTGCCAGCAGTTACTCCCCGGGACTAGCGGGGTATACGCAGTATTTT. Protein sequence: CASSYSPGLAGYTQYF.

This clonotype was detected only a few times. The rearrangement uses TRBV6-1 and TRBJ1-2; weak D call: TRBD1 (6 bases). Germline assignment: CDR1 MNHNS and CDR2 SASEGT. The CDR3 extends over 14 amino acids. V lost 8 bases to trimming and J lost 2 bases, with 15 bases between them. DNA for the CDR3: TGTGCCAGCTCCGGCCGGGGACAAAACTATGGCTACACCTTC. This translates into CASSGRGQNYGYTF.

The J gene is TRBJ1-5, the V gene TRBV20-1, with no clear D. V shed 6 bases and J shed 2 bases, with 11 bases lying between them. The V gene's germline CDR1 is DFQATT and CDR2 SNEGSKA (reference sequence). The CDR3 runs to 13 residues. CDR3 residues: CSAPPGGNQPQHF. CDR3 in DNA: TGCAGTGCACCCCCCGGGGGCAATCAGCCCCAGCATTTT.

The CDR3: CASSPVGGYEQYF. Here the CDR3 DNA reads TGCGCCAGCAGCCCCGTGGGGGGCTACGAGCAGTACTTC. The rearrangement links TRBV5-1 to TRBJ2-5, with D possibly TRBD2 on 6 matching bases. The J call is doubtful: the DNA matches TRBJ2-7 better. The CDR3 is 13 residues long. Germline values: CDR1 SGHRS, CDR2 YFSETQ.

This clonotype was counted a few times. This chain joins TRBV7-2 and TRBJ1-2; the D is unclear. Trimming cost V 5 bases and J 6 bases, with 25 bases left between them. Germline V lookup: CDR1 SGHTA, CDR2 FQGNSA. This CDR3 is 17 amino acids long. DNA for the CDR3: TGTGCCAGCAGCCCACGACTCATATCCGGGGAGGAGGATGGCTACACCTTC. Translated: CASSPRLISGEEDGYTF.

The rearrangement links TRBV6-5 to TRBJ2-5; the D is unclear. Deletions cut 6 bases from V and 4 bases from J, with 18 bases between. CDR1 and CDR2 (germline): MNHEY, SVGAGI. The CDR3 is 15 amino acids. The CDR3 coding sequence is TGTGCCAGCAGGCAGATATCGAGCCCAGGAGAGACCCAGTACTTC. Protein: CASRQISSPGETQYF.

This clonotype appeared once. One end of the junction varies from germline; a read error may be responsible. The rearrangement joins TRBV4-2 to TRBJ2-3, with 10 bases aligning to TRBD2. Germline V gene sequence: CDR1 LGHNA, CDR2 YNFKEQ. CDR3 size: 16 residues. The CDR3 DNA sequence: TGTGTCAGCAGCCAAGAAAGCGGGGGGGCTGTTGATACGCAGTATTTT. Its translation: CVSSQESGGAVDTQYF.

The rearrangement joins TRBV12-3 or TRBV12-4 to TRBJ2-5; a possible D gene is TRBD1 (7 bases). CDR3 length: 16 residues. With 6 bases removed from V and 9 bases from J, the gap between germline ends came to 26 bases. The CDR3 is CASSPGGTQPGGAQYF. DNA for the CDR3: TGTGCCAGCAGCCCAGGGGGGACACAGCCTGGGGGTGCCCAGTACTTC.

This clonotype has just one count. The V call is TRBV28, the J call TRBJ1-4, with D uncertain. Per germline, CDR1 MDHEN and CDR2 SYDVKM. There are 14 residues in the CDR3. The ends were cut back, 8 bases at V and 5 bases at J, with 15 bases in the middle. The CDR3 bases are TGTGCCAGCGCCCGCCGGCTACTCAATGAAAAACTGTTTTTT. This codes for CASARRLLNEKLFF.

With regard to this clonotype: Mismatch with germline at one junction end may stem from a read error. This chain joins TRBV20-1 and TRBJ1-1, with D tentatively TRBD1 (5 bases). The CDR3 runs 16 residues. Germline V gene lookup returns CDR1 DFQATT and CDR2 SNEGSKA (reference sequence). CDR3 DNA sequence: TGCAGTGCTGAAACCGGGACGGGACGTGTGAACGCTGAAGCTTTCTTT. Amino acid sequence: CSAETGTGRVNAEAFF.

This sequence joins TRBV6-5 and TRBJ2-3; 8 bases fit TRBD2. Trimming cost V 11 bases and J 2 bases; bases outside gene matches: 12. Germline values: CDR1 MNHEY, CDR2 SVGAGI. This CDR3 has 15 residues. CDR3 loop: CAGKLTGGVTDTQYF. The CDR3 region has the DNA TGTGCCGGCAAGCTAACGGGGGGGGTCACAGATACGCAGTATTTT.

The J gene is TRBJ2-1, the V gene TRBV5-1, with 8 bases matching TRBD1. After removal of 6 bases from V and 2 bases from J, the junction contained 7 bases not matched to a gene. The germline CDR1 and CDR2 sequences are SGHRS and YFSETQ. The CDR3 is made up of 15 amino acids. CDR3 in amino acids: CASTLGQGTYNEQFF. CDR3 DNA sequence: TGCGCCAGCACGCTCGGACAGGGCACCTACAATGAGCAGTTCTTC.

CDR3 amino acids: CASSLGGVMCEQYF. As DNA, the CDR3 is TGTGCCAGCAGCTTGGGGGGGGTAATGTGCGAGCAGTACTTC. This chain links TRBV7-2 with TRBJ2-7, with TRBD2 matching over 7 bases. After removal of 3 bases from V and 6 bases from J, the junction contained 8 bases not matched to a gene. The germline V gene encodes CDR1 SGHTA and CDR2 FQGNSA. CDR3 length equals 14 residues.